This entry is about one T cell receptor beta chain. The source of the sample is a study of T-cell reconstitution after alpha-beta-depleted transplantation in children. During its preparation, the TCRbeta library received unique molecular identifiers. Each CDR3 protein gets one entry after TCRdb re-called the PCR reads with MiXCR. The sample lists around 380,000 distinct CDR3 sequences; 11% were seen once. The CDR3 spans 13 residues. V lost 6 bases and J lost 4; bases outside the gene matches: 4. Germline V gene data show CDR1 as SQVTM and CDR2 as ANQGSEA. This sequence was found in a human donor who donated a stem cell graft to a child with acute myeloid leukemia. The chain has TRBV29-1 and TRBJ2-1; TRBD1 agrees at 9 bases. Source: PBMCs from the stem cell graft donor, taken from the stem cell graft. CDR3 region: CSVGGQGYNEQFF. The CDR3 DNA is TGCAGCGTGGGGGGACAGGGTTACAATGAGCAGTTCTTC.